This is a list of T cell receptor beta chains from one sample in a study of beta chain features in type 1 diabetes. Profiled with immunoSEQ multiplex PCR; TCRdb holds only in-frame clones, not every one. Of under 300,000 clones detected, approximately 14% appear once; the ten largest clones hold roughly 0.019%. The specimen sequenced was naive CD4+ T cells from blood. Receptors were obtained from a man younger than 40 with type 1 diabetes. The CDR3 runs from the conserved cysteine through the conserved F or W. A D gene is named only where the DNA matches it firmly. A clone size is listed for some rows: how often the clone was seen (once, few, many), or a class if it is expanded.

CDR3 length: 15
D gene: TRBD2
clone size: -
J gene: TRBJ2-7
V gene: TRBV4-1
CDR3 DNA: TGCGCCAGCAGCCACTCTAGCGGGAGCTCCTACGAGCAGTACTTC
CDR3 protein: CASSHSSGSSYEQYF

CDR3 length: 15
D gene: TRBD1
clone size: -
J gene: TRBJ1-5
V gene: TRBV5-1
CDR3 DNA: TGCGCCAGCAGCCGCATAGGGGGCTCCAATCAGCCCCAGCATTTT
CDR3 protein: CASSRIGGSNQPQHF

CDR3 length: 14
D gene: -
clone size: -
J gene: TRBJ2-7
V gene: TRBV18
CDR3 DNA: TGTGCCAGCTCACCATCGGACGGGAACTACGAGCAGTACTTC
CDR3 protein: CASSPSDGNYEQYF

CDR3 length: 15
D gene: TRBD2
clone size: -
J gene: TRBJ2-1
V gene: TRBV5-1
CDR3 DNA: TGCGCCAGCAGCCCGACTAGCGGGGGGTACAATGAGCAGTTCTTC
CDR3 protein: CASSPTSGGYNEQFF

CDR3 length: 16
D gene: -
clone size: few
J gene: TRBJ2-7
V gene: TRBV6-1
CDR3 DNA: TGTGCCAGCAGTGCTCCAGGACAGCCGAGCTCCTACGAGCAGTACTTC
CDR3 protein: CASSAPGQPSSYEQYF

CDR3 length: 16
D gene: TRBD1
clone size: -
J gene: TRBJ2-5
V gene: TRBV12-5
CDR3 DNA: TGTGCTAGTGGTTTGGATAGACAGGGCGAAGGGGAGACCCAGTACTTC
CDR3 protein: CASGLDRQGEGETQYF

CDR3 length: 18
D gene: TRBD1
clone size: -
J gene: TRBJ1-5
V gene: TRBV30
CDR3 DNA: TGTGCCTGGAGTACCGGGACAGGGATCAGGGCCCCCAATCAGCCCCAGCATTTT
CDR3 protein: CAWSTGTGIRAPNQPQHF

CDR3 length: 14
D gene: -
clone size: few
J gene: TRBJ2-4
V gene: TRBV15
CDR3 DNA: TGTGCCACCAGCAGAGATATGGCCAAAAACATTCAGTACTTC
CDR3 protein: CATSRDMAKNIQYF

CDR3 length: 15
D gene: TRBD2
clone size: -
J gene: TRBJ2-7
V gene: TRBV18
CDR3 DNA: TGTGCCAGCTCACAGACTAGCGGGAGCTCCTACGAGCAGTACTTC
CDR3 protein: CASSQTSGSSYEQYF

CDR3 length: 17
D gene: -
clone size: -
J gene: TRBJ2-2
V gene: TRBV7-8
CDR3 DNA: TGTGCCAGCAGCTTAGTTTTTGGACTTCAGAACACCGGGGAGCTGTTTTTT
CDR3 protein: CASSLVFGLQNTGELFF

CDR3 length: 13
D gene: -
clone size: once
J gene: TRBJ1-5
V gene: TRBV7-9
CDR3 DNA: TGTGCCAGCAGCTTTTCAATCAATCAGCCCCAGCATTTT
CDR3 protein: CASSFSINQPQHF

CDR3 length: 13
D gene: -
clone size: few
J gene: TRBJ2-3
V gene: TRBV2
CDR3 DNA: TGTGCCACCGACCGAGGAGAGTCAGATACGCAGTATTTT
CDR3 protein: CATDRGESDTQYF

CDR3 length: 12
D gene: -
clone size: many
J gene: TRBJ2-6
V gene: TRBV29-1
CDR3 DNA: TGCAGCGCCCTCTCTGGGGCCAACGTCCTGACTTTC
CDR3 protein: CSALSGANVLTF

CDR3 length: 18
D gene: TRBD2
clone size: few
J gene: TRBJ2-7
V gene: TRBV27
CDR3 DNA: TGTGCCAGCAGACAACCTACGGGACTAGCGGGGGGGAGCTACGAGCAGTACTTC
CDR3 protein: CASRQPTGLAGGSYEQYF

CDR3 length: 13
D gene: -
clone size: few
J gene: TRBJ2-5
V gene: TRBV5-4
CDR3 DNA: TGTGCCAGCAGCCCTGGACTGGAAGAGACCCAGTACTTC
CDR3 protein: CASSPGLEETQYF

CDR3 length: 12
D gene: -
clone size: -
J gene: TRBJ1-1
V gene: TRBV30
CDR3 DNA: TGTGCCTGGAGTCGGGTGAACACTGAAGCTTTCTTT
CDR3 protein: CAWSRVNTEAFF

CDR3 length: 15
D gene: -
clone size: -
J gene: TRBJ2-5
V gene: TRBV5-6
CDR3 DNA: TGTGCCAGCAGCTTCGAGGAGATCGGTCGGGAGACCCAGTACTTC
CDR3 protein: CASSFEEIGRETQYF

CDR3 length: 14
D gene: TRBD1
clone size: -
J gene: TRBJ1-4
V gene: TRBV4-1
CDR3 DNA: TGCGCCAGCAGCCGCCAGGGGGCAGGGGAAAAACTGTTTTTT
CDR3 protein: CASSRQGAGEKLFF

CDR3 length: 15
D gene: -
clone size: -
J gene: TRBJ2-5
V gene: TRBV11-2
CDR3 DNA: TGTGCCAGCAGCTTAGTGCAGGGGTCGGGGGAGACCCAGTACTTC
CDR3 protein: CASSLVQGSGETQYF

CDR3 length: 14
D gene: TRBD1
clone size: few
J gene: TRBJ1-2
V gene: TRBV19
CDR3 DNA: TGTGCCAGTAGTCCTCCGGGACAGAACTATGGCTACACCTTC
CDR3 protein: CASSPPGQNYGYTF

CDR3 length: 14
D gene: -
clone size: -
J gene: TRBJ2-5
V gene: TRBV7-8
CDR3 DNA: TGTGCCAGCAGCCCCCAGGGGGGAGTAGAGACCCAGTACTTC
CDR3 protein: CASSPQGGVETQYF

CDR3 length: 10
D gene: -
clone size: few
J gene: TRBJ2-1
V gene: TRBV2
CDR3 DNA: TGTGCCAGCAGTGCATATGAGCAGTTCTTC
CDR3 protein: CASSAYEQFF

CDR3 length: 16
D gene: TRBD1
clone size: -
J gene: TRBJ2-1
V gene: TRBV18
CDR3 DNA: TGTGCCAGCTCACTACAGGGGGCGCAGCGGTTGAAGGAGCAGTTCTTC
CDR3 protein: CASSLQGAQRLKEQFF

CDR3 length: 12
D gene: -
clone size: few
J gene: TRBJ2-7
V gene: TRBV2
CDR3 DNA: TGTGCCAGCACCCGTTTGTTGTACGAGCAGTACTTC
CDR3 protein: CASTRLLYEQYF

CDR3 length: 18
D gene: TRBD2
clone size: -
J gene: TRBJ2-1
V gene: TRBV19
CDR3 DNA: TGTGCCAGTAGTAATATGATGTCTTGGAGCGGGGCCTACAATGAGCAGTTCTTC
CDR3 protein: CASSNMMSWSGAYNEQFF

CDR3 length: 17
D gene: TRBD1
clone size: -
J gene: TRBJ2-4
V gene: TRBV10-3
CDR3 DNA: TGTGCCATCAGTGAGTCCCGGGACAGGGCAACCAAAAACATTCAGTACTTC
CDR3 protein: CAISESRDRATKNIQYF

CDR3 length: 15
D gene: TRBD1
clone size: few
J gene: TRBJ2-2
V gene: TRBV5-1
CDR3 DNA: TGCGCCAGCAGCCGCGGACAGGGGACCACCGGGGAGCTGTTTTTT
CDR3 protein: CASSRGQGTTGELFF

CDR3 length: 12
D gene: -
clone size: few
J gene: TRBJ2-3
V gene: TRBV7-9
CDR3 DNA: TGTGCCAGCAGCTTATCCTCAGATACGCAGTATTTT
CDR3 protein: CASSLSSDTQYF

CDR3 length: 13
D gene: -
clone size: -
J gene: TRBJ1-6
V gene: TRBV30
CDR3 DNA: TGTGCCTGGAGGAGGGCCGAGAATTCACCCCTCCACTTT
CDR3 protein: CAWRRAENSPLHF

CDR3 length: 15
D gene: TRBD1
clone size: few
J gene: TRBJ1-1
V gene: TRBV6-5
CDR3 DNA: TGTGCCAGCACTCCTCCGGGACAGGGGTCCACTGAAGCTTTCTTT
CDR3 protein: CASTPPGQGSTEAFF

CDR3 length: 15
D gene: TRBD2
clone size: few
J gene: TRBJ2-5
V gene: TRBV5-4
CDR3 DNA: TGTGCCAGCAGCTCCCTAGCGGGAGGGCCGGAGACCCAGTACTTC
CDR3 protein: CASSSLAGGPETQYF

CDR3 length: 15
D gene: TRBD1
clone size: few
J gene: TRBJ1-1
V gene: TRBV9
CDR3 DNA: TGTGCCAGCAGCGGGGGACAGGGAGTGGGAACTGAAGCTTTCTTT
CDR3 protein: CASSGGQGVGTEAFF

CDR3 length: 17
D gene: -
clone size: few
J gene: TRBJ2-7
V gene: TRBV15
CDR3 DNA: TGTGCCACCAGCAGAGATTTGGCAGGACAAATCTCCTACGAGCAGTACTTC
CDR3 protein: CATSRDLAGQISYEQYF

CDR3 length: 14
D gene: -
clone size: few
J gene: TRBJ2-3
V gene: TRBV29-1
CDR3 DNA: TGCAGCGTTGACAGCGGAAAAAACACAGATACGCAGTATTTT
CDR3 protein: CSVDSGKNTDTQYF

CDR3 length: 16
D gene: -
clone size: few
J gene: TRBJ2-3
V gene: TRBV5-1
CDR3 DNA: TGCGCCAGCAGCCCTCGGACAGCCACTAGCACAGATACGCAGTATTTT
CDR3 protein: CASSPRTATSTDTQYF

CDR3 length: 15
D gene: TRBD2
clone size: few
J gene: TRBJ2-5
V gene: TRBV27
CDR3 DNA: TGTGCCAGCAGTTGGAGTAGCGGGGGGGAAGAGACCCAGTACTTC
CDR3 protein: CASSWSSGGEETQYF

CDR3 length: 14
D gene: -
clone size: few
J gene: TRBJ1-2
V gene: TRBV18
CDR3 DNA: TGTGCCAGCTCACCACCGACCCAGGCCTATGGCTACACCTTC
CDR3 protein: CASSPPTQAYGYTF

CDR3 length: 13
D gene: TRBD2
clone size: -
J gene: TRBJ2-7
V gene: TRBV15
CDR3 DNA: TGTGCCACCAGCATCATGGGGGGGGACGAGCAGTACTTC
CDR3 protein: CATSIMGGDEQYF

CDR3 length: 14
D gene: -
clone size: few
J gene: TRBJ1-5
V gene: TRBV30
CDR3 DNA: TGTGCCTGGAGCGGAGGGTCCCGGTACCAGCCCCAGCATTTT
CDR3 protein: CAWSGGSRYQPQHF

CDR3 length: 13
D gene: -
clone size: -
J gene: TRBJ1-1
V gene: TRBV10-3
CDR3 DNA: TGTGCCATCAGTGGTAGCGCGAACACTGAAGCTTTCTTT
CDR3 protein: CAISGSANTEAFF

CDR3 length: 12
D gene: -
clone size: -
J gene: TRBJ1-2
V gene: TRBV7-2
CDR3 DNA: TGTGCCAGCAGCCCCGCTAACTATGGCTACACCTTC
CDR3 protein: CASSPANYGYTF

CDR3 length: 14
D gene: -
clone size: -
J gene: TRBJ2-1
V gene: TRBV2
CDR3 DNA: TGTGCCAGCGGAGGCAGTACCTCCTACAATGAGCAGTTCTTC
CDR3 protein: CASGGSTSYNEQFF

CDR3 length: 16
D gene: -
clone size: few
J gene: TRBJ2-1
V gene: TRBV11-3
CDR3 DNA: TGTGCCAGCAGCCGCCCCCGGGACAACCGGTCCCATGAGCAGTTCTTC
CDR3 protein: CASSRPRDNRSHEQFF

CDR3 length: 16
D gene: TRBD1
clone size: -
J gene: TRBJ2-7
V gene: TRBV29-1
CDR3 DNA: TGCAGCGTTGTGGCCCTACCGGGACAGGGAGTGTACGAGCAGTACTTC
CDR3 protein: CSVVALPGQGVYEQYF

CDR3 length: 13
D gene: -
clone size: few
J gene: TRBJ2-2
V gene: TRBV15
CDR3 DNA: TGTGCCACCAGCCCACGAGGCACCGGGGAGCTGTTTTTT
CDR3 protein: CATSPRGTGELFF